This T cell receptor beta chain was captured in a study of regulatory T cells in long-lasting Graves disease (dated by TCRdb to about 2021). Concerning the study at large: Newly diagnosed Graves' disease patients had taken antithyroid drugs for less than 3 months. The study took place in China and was registered as a clinical trial. A total of roughly 33 samples underwent TCR sequencing: about 13 from persistent and around 20 from newly diagnosed Graves' disease patients. Peripheral blood TCR sequencing and RNA sequencing compared persistent Graves' disease patients with newly diagnosed Graves' disease patients. What the authors observed across the whole study: More public clonotypes were shared among persistent patients (roughly 3,000) than among newly diagnosed patients (approximately 1,000). Peripheral blood alone was examined, since thyroid tissue, which constituted the primary lesion, could not be accessed. Only the TCR beta chain was sequenced and analyzed. Persistent disease showed preferential use of TRBV28, TRBJ1-2 and TRBJ2-5, whereas newly diagnosed disease favored TRBV20-1 and TRBJ2-1. As a limitation, the authors acknowledged that the small sample size may reduce accuracy. Compared with newly diagnosed patients, persistent Graves' disease patients had lower TCR Shannon entropy and fewer highly expanded clones, which suggests clonal expansion.

Library method: multiplex PCR. Instrument on record: Illumina HiSeq 4000. To build TCR beta libraries, CDR3 regions were amplified by Arm-PCR using iRepertoire HTBI primers. PCR products were gel purified before sequencing. Per the original workflow: Gene usage analysis of CDR3 amino acid clonotypes used the approximately 62 TRBV and more than 13 TRBJ segments found across samples. Filtered high-quality paired reads were merged into contigs using COPE and FqMerger. Contigs were aligned with BLAST to IMGT TRBV, TRBD and TRBJ reference genes, and CDR3 was defined per IMGT. Clonotypes above 0.1% frequency were classified as highly expanded clones. Shannon entropy served as the measure of repertoire diversity, while the Gini coefficient captured V-J evenness. Clonotypes shared by more than one individual were considered public. Using fastp trimming at Q25 and MiXCR clonotype assembly, TCRdb reanalyzed the public sequencing data and kept in-frame beta chains. When rows share a CDR3 protein, they turn into one entry using the most common DNA and genes. These V and J calls rely on TCRdb rather than the paper's analysis. The sample table shows about 450,000 distinct CDR3 sequences, and approximately 14% are seen once. Approximately 17% of the sample goes to the ten largest clones.

The V end gives up 6 bases and the J end 5 bases, leaving 9 bases in the junction not matched to a gene. The CDR3, from cysteine to phenylalanine, totals 16 residues. Of all the DNA, just the CDR3 is kept, 48 bases in frame from base 1. CDR1 and CDR2 were assigned from the germline V gene as WSHSY and SAAADI. According to the study, the label for this sample's time point signals: newly diagnosed GD, antithyroid drugs for less than 3 months. RNA was extracted from PBMCs in TRIzol for both TCR sequencing and RNA sequencing. Graves' disease was diagnosed according to American Thyroid Association guidelines. Recruitment of patients was carried out at an endocrinology department in Xi'an, China. From each patient, approximately 10 milliliters of peripheral blood was collected into an EDTA anticoagulant tube. Ficoll Paque Plus density gradient separation was used to isolate PBMCs, and no further T cell sorting was done. An Agilent 2100 Bioanalyzer and agarose gel were used to check RNA quality, while a NanoDrop 2000 measured RNA concentration.

Notes on this clonotype: Its cognate antigen has yet to be identified. Within one base of it there is no much larger clone, and no base qualities were kept.

The data also belong to a second study, concerning T cells in Graves' hyperthyroidism and ophthalmopathy. The second paper states: Graves' hyperthyroidism was defined as stable when no progression to ophthalmopathy occurred over 18 months of follow-up. Hyperthyroidism patients were newly diagnosed, with disease duration under 2 months, and aged 18 to 65 years. Any patient with an uncontrolled infection, another autoimmune disease, pregnancy or lactation was excluded. Diagnoses were established on the basis of clinical symptoms, serum thyroxine and TRAb, thyroid ultrasound, and orbital computed tomography. The TCR CDR3 was subjected to a first round of RT-PCR using the HTBI primer set and the Qiagen OneStep RT-PCR kit. Most expanded thyroid clonotypes (frequency above 0.001) were also found in blood, which suggests that blood repertoires may mirror thyroid immune responses. Ophthalmopathy was separated from stable hyperthyroidism by a 13 V-J signature model, with around 90% sensitivity and just over 81% specificity obtained in cross-validation and 80%/75% obtained in testing. During validation, the model predicted progression to ophthalmopathy a median of around 7 months ahead of onset, with just under 71% sensitivity and 72% to 85% specificity. To identify distinguishing TCR V-J signatures, a discovery cohort of around 100 patients was used, comprising 40 to 45 with Graves' ophthalmopathy and 57 with stable Graves' hyperthyroidism. An independent validation cohort of fewer than 20 hyperthyroidism patients and 17 patients who later progressed to ophthalmopathy tested prospective prediction of ophthalmopathy. The roughly 91 discovery patients were randomly divided into training and test sets at a 7:3 ratio. In six Graves' hyperthyroidism patients, the study also compared T-cell repertoires from thyroid tissue with T-cell repertoires from blood. Once sampling was done, hyperthyroidism patients were given methimazole at a starting dose of 30 mg daily, whereas ophthalmopathy patients were given high-dose intravenous methylprednisolone. The libraries were constructed in a second round of multiplex PCR and then size-selected and purified. The libraries were sequenced on an Illumina HiSeq2000 using paired-end 100 bp reads. Raw data were processed with SOAPnuke, discarding reads with adapters, uncalled bases, mean Phred below 15, or no exact constant-primer or identifier match. COPE v1.2.5 was used to merge the high-quality paired reads, and each unique nucleotide sequence was defined as a clonotype. MiTCR v1.1 was used to align the clonotypes against IMGT TRBV, TRBD and TRBJ reference segments. The analysis was restricted to V-J combinations with a frequency above 0.0001, which together covered about 99% of the repertoires. A TCS score was defined as the ratio of F50 (clonal expansion) to E x V (chaos), with BLOSUM62-based TCRdist applied between CDR3 peptides within each V-J. Welch's t-statistics and random forest reduced approximately 520 V-J features to roughly 13, which were used in a naive Bayes classifier (R e1071). No statistical method was used to fix the sample size in advance, and group allocation was not hidden from the investigators. According to the paper, TCR Vbeta CDR3 sequencing was carried out on 135 peripheral blood samples, which came from approximately 43 ophthalmopathy, about 75 hyperthyroidism and about 17 progressor patients.

The V and J segments used are TRBV10-2 and TRBJ2-5, and TRBD2 matches 13 of the central bases. Sequenced material: peripheral blood mononuclear cells (PBMCs), taken at new diagnosis, from a patient treated with antithyroid drugs. The receptor's source is a woman aged 45-65 years with Graves disease. Donor details come from another sample of the same person, matched by shared clones. The CDR3 loop reads CASRARTSGSSETQYF. In nucleotide form, the sequence is TGCGCCAGCAGAGCCAGGACTAGCGGGAGCTCCGAGACCCAGTACTTC.